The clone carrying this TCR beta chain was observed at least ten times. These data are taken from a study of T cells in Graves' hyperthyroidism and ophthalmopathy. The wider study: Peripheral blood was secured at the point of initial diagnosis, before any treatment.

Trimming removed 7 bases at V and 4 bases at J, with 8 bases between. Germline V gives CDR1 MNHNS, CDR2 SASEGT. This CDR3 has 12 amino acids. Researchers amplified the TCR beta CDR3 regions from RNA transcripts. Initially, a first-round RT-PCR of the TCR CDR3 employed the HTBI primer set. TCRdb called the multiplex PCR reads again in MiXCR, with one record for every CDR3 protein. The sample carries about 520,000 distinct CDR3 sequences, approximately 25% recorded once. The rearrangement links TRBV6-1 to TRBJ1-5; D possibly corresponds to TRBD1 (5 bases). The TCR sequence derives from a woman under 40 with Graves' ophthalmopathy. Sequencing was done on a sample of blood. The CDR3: CASKEGNQPQHF. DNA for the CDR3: TGTGCCAGCAAGGAGGGGAATCAGCCCCAGCATTTT.